In this sample, the clone carrying this T cell receptor beta chain turned up many times. The data were obtained in a study of regulatory T cells in long-lasting Graves disease. Whole-study context: The study enrolled newly diagnosed Graves' patients on antithyroid drugs under 3 months.

The CDR3 is 13 residues long. CDR1 is DFQATT, CDR2 SNEGSKA, per germline (reference sequence). V was pared by 5 bases and J by 5 bases, with 2 bases of the junction left unmatched. Time point: newly diagnosed GD, antithyroid drugs for less than 3 months. Making the TCR library involved RNA that had been extracted from PBMCs. Arm-PCR with iRepertoire HTBI primers amplified the CDR3 regions for these TCR beta libraries. TCRdb re-derived calls from the multiplex PCR reads in MiXCR, one entry per CDR3 protein. The sample records approximately 360,000 distinct CDR3 sequences, about an eighth being singletons. This same sample was also part of a study on T cells in Graves' hyperthyroidism and ophthalmopathy. That study reports: Graves' hyperthyroidism showing no ophthalmopathy progression within 18 months was considered stable. Clonotypes that were expanded in thyroid above 0.001 mostly appeared in blood too. A model of 13 V-J features distinguished ophthalmopathy from stable hyperthyroidism.

The chain couples TRBV20-1 to TRBJ2-3; 12 bases are shared with TRBD2. The sequence was obtained from a woman younger than 35 with Graves disease. The sequenced sample was peripheral blood mononuclear cells (PBMCs), obtained at new diagnosis, from a patient treated with antithyroid drugs. CDR3 in amino acids: CSAPSGGEDTQYF. The CDR3 DNA reads TGCAGTGCTCCTAGCGGGGGGGAAGATACGCAGTATTTT.